The rows below give T cell receptor beta chains drawn from one sample of a study of CD8 T cells in ankylosing spondylitis. Via MiXCR, TCRdb re-called the 5' RACE reads, giving one row per CDR3 protein. There are around 390,000 distinct CDR3 sequences in the sample; 20% to 25% occur only once, and around 17% lies in the top ten. The sequenced sample was blood, either unsorted or a sorted T cell fraction (not recorded which). These receptors all come from a male donor with ankylosing spondylitis. The conserved cysteine and the conserved F or W are not part of the CDR3 here. The size entry is marked missing in some rows and otherwise reads once, few, many or a size class.

clone_size	v_call	j_call	cdr3_aa
few	TRBV20-1	TRBJ2-5	SAGRTGYPETQY
few	TRBV6-2/TRBV6-3	TRBJ2-1	ASRGPSANNEQF
few	TRBV28	TRBJ1-3	ASIRRTGPGNTIY
.	TRBV28	TRBJ2-1	ASIPASVVTGTKQF
many	TRBV5-1	TRBJ2-1	ASSPSMSSYNEQF
.	TRBV12-3/TRBV12-4	TRBJ1-6	ASTPFAGDNSPLH
few	TRBV30	TRBJ1-1	ALQGFNTEAF
few	TRBV7-2	TRBJ2-2	ASSSLTSGRPGELF
few	TRBV25-1	TRBJ2-5	ASSVGGRETQY
few	TRBV20-1	TRBJ2-4	SAPRGLAKNIQY
few	TRBV12-3/TRBV12-4	TRBJ2-7	ASSFGQGLYEQY
.	TRBV5-1	TRBJ1-4	ASSLVGYTNEKLF
few	TRBV7-8	TRBJ1-3	ASSRQVRGNTIY
.	TRBV7-2	TRBJ1-2	ASSLTHNYGYT
few	TRBV12-3/TRBV12-4	TRBJ2-3	ASTLAGGPSDTQY
.	TRBV5-1	TRBJ2-2	ASSFTGALSNTGELF
few	TRBV18	TRBJ1-2	ASSPPTGQGIINYGYT
many	TRBV7-2	TRBJ2-2	ASNPLGTGELF
few	TRBV29-1	TRBJ2-7	SVVRTSAFTPYEQY
.	TRBV28	TRBJ2-7	ASSAAGTSVQEQY
.	TRBV3-1	TRBJ2-1	ASSQVRGADEQF
.	TRBV4-2	TRBJ2-1	ASSQVNIYNEQF
.	TRBV7-2	TRBJ2-3	ASSLWTRIDTQY
few	TRBV6-1	TRBJ2-2	ASTREDRRNTGELF
few	TRBV6-4	TRBJ2-1	AKGLAWYNEQF
few	TRBV20-1	TRBJ1-1	SAPSGVKAF
.	TRBV6-1	TRBJ2-7	ASSASGTGSYEQY
.	TRBV14	TRBJ1-1	ASNPLGGWNTEAF
.	TRBV18	TRBJ2-7	ASSPPTSTYEQY
few	TRBV20-1	TRBJ1-4	SARESGRTNEKLF
.	TRBV18	TRBJ1-2	ASSSQGHYGYT
few	TRBV18	TRBJ2-5	ASSRELVPEETQY
few	TRBV29-1	TRBJ1-3	SVTRSGSGNTIY
once	TRBV12-3/TRBV12-4	TRBJ2-3	ASSRDPGNSDTQY